This T cell receptor (beta chain) was profiled in a study of CD8 T cells in Susac syndrome. The CDR3 runs 11 residues. CDR1 MGHDK and CDR2 SYGVNS come from the germline V gene. Trimming cost V 6 bases and J 14 bases, with 16 bases left between them. The multiple sclerosis control group was made up of treatment-naive patients with stable or active relapsing-remitting disease. The CD8+ and CD4+ T cells were isolated magnetically using a negative isolation approach, whereas the TEMRA cells were enriched by FACS. It was with random hexamers that about 0.45 to 1 ug RNA was reverse transcribed. TCRdb re-derived calls from the immunoSEQ multiplex PCR reads in MiXCR, one entry per CDR3 protein. The sample lists about 200,000 distinct CDR3 sequences, approximately 94% occurring once.

The gene calls are TRBV25-1 and TRBJ1-2, with D possibly matching TRBD1 (6 bases). Sequences were obtained from CD4+ T cells from PBMCs. The source of this sequence is a human donor with multiple sclerosis. CDR3 loop: CASRETGAITF. Here the CDR3 DNA reads TGTGCCAGCAGGGAGACAGGCGCGATTACCTTC.